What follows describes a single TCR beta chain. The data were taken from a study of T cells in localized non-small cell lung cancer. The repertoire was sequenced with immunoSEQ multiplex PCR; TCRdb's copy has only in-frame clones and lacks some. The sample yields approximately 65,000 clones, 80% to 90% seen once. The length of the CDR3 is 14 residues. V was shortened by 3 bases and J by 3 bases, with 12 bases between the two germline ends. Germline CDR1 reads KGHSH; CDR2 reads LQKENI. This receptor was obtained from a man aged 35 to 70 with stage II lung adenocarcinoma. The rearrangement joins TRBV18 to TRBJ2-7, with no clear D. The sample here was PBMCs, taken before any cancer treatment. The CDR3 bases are TGTGCCAGCTCACCCCTAGGAGATTACTACGAGCAGTACTTC. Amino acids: CASSPLGDYYEQYF. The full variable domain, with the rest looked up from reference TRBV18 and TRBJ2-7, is NAGVMQNPRHLVRRRGQEARLRCSPMKGHSHVYWYRQLPEEGLKFMVYLQKENIIDESGMPKERFSAEFPKEGPSILRIQQVVRGDSAAYFCASSPLGDYYEQYFGPGTRLTVT.